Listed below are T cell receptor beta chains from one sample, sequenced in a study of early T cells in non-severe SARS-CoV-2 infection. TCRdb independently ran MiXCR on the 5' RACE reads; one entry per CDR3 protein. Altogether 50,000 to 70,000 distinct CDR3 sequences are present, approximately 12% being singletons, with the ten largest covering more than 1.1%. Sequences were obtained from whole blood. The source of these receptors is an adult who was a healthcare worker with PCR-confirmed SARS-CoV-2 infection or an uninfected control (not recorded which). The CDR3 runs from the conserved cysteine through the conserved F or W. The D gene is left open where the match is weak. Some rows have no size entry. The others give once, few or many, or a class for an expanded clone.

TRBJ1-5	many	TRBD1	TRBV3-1	TGTGCCAGCAGCCGACAGGGACAGCCCCAGCATTTT	CASSRQGQPQHF
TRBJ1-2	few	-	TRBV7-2	TGTGCCAGCAGCTTAGCCTTGACAGCTTTCTATGGCTACACCTTC	CASSLALTAFYGYTF
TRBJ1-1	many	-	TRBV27	TGTGCCAGCAGTATCCGAAAATTGAACACTGAAGCTTTCTTT	CASSIRKLNTEAFF
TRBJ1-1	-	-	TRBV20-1	TGCAGTGCTAGAAGGCAGAACACTGAAGCTTTCTTT	CSARRQNTEAFF
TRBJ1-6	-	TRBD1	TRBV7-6	TGTGTCAGCAGCTTAGGGGACAGAAGTTCACCCCTCCACTTT	CVSSLGDRSSPLHF
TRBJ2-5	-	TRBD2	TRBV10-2	TGCGCCAGTTGCCCCGGGGGGGCCGCGGCGGAGACCCAGTACTTC	CASCPGGAAAETQYF
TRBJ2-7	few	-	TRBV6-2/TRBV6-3	TGTGCCAGCACCCCCGGCTACTACGAGCAGTACTTC	CASTPGYYEQYF
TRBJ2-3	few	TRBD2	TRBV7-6	TGTGCCAGCAGCGGAGGTCGTGCTAGCGGGGGGTTGACGCCCACAGATACGCAGTATTTT	CASSGGRASGGLTPTDTQYF
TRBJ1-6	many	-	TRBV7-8	TGTGCCAGCAGCTTAGCGACAGGAACAAGCTCCTATAATTCACCCCTCCACTTT	CASSLATGTSSYNSPLHF
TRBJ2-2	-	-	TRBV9	TGTGCCAGCAGCGTACAGAACACCGGGGAGCTGTTTTTT	CASSVQNTGELFF
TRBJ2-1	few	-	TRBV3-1	TGTGCCAGCAGCCGCTTGTACAATGAGCAGTTCTTC	CASSRLYNEQFF
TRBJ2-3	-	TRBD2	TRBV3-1	TGTGCCAGCAGCCAATCCGGGCAGCGGGGGCCAACAGATACGCAGTATTTT	CASSQSGQRGPTDTQYF
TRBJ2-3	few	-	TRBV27	TGTGCCAGCAGACCCGAGGGGCATTTGAAAGATACGCAGTATTTT	CASRPEGHLKDTQYF
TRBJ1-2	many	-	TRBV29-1	TGCAGCGTTCGGGAGGGGGTTTATGGCTACACCTTC	CSVREGVYGYTF
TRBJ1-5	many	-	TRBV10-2	TGCGCCACCGTCGATAAACAGGCTAATCAGCCCCAGCATTTT	CATVDKQANQPQHF
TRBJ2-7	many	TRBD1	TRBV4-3	TGCGCCAGCAGCCAGACAGACAGGGGGCTCTACGAGCAGTACTTC	CASSQTDRGLYEQYF
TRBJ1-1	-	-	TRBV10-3	TGTGCCATCAGGGGCCTAGGGACTGAAGCTTTCTTT	CAIRGLGTEAFF
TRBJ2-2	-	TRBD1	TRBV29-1	TGCAGCGTTCCGGGACAGGTTGTCCCCGGGGAGCTGTTTTTT	CSVPGQVVPGELFF
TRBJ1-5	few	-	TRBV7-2	TGTGCCAGCAGCCTCAACGGGAACTCGTATAGCAATCAGCCCCAGCATTTT	CASSLNGNSYSNQPQHF
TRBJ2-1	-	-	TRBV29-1	TGCAGCGTTGAACCCTCAACGGGGGTTGAGCAGTTCTTC	CSVEPSTGVEQFF
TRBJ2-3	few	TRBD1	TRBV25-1	TGTGCCAGCAGCTCTCTCCGGGACAGCCCCACAGATACGCAGTATTTT	CASSSLRDSPTDTQYF
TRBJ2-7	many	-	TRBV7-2	TGTGCCAGCAGCATACGTTACGAGCAGTACTTC	CASSIRYEQYF
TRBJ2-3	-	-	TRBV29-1	TGCAGCGCGTGGCAGAAAAGCACAGATACGCAGTATTTT	CSAWQKSTDTQYF
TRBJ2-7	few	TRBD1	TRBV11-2	TGTGCCAGCAGCTTCTTGACAGGGCCCGTAATCTCCTACGAGCAGTACTTC	CASSFLTGPVISYEQYF
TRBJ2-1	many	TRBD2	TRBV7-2	TGTGCCAGCAGCCCCGCAGGGCGGGGGATTTACAATGAGCAGTTCTTC	CASSPAGRGIYNEQFF
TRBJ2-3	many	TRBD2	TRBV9	TGTGCCAGCAGCGTAGTTGGTAGCGGGGTATCAGATACGCAGTATTTT	CASSVVGSGVSDTQYF
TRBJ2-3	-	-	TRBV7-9	TGTGCCAGCAGCCCCGAGGCGGCCACAGATACGCAGTATTTT	CASSPEAATDTQYF
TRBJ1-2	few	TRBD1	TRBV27	TGTGCCAGCAGCCGTACGGACAGGGCTTATGGCTACACCTTC	CASSRTDRAYGYTF
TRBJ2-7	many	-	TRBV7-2	TGTGCCAGCAGCTTGGTGCAGGGGAAATACGAGCAGTACTTC	CASSLVQGKYEQYF
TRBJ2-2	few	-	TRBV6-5	TGTGCCAGCAGTTACCGACCTGGGGGCCGGTTTGACACCGGGGAGCTGTTTTTT	CASSYRPGGRFDTGELFF
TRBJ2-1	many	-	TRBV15	TGTGCCACCAGCAGAGATCAGGACTTAAGCTCCTACAATGAGCAGTTCTTC	CATSRDQDLSSYNEQFF
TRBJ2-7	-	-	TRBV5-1	TGCGCCAGCAGCTTGGCAGGGATGACATTCAAGACCTACGAGCAGTACTTC	CASSLAGMTFKTYEQYF
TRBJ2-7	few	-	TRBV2	TGTGCCAGCAGTGCTACTAGGGCCGAGCAGTACTTC	CASSATRAEQYF
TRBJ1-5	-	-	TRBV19	TGTGCCAGTAGCGCCTGGGCAAGGTTTAATCAGTCCCAGCATTTT	CASSAWARFNQSQHF
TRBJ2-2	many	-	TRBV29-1	TGCAGCGTTGCTTCCCCCGGGGAGCTGTTTTTT	CSVASPGELFF
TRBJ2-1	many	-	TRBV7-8	TGTGCCAGCAGCTTTGGTCTGTCTGGAGATGAGCAGTTCTTC	CASSFGLSGDEQFF
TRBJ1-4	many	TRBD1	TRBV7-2	TGTGCCAGCAGCTTAGGGGGACAGACCAGGAATGAAAAACTGTTTTTT	CASSLGGQTRNEKLFF